These 19 T cell receptor beta chains were all obtained from the same sample, sequenced in a study of cytomegalovirus exposure and HLA in healthy donors. Vbeta (60) and Jbeta (13) primers were used in the PCR. Sequenced by immunoSEQ multiplex PCR; TCRdb stores in-frame clones only, minus some. Its table records around 74,000 clones. The source material was PBMCs. These receptors were collected from a man in his forties or fifties in good health and CMV-seropositive.

The chain combines TRBV2 with TRBJ1-2, with D possibly being TRBD1 (5 bases). The CDR3 is 14 amino acids. The germline V gene encodes CDR1 SNHLY and CDR2 FYNNEI. V lost 5 bases, J lost 4 bases, and 14 bases lay in between. The CDR3 DNA reads as TGTGCCAGCAGTACGTTCAGGGATCTCTATGGCTACACCTTC. It codes for CASSTFRDLYGYTF.

The gene calls are TRBV13 and TRBJ2-2, with TRBD1 identical over 10 bases. The length of the CDR3 is 16 residues. V was pared by 5 bases and J by 6 bases, with 9 bases of the junction left unmatched. Per germline, CDR1 PRHDT and CDR2 FYEKMQ (reference sequence). CDR3 sequence reads: CASSLTGTGASGELFF. In nucleotides, the CDR3 is TGTGCCAGCAGCCTAACCGGGACAGGGGCCTCCGGGGAGCTGTTTTTT.

V usage is TRBV15 and J usage is TRBJ2-3; 11 nucleotides agree with TRBD2. The V gene end was trimmed by 4 bases and the J gene end by 7 bases; junction bases not matched to a gene: 7. Germline CDR1 is LNHNV and CDR2 is YYDKDF (reference sequence). The CDR3 covers 15 residues. CDR3 in amino acids: CATSMLAGGLNTQYF. The CDR3 DNA is TGTGCCACCAGCATGTTAGCGGGGGGGCTTAATACGCAGTATTTT.

The V and J genes are TRBV18 and TRBJ2-1, with D perhaps matching TRBD2 (6 bases). The CDR3 is made up of 16 amino acids. In germline, CDR1 is KGHSH, CDR2 LQKENI. The V and J ends lost 4 bases and 6 bases respectively, with 19 bases between them. In DNA form, the CDR3 reads TGTGCCAGCTCACTAGGATCGGGGGTTACTAGCAATGAGCAGTTCTTC. Translated: CASSLGSGVTSNEQFF.

This chain links TRBV28 with TRBJ1-2; 7 nucleotides align to TRBD1. J was trimmed by 4 bases and V by 3 bases; bases with no gene match: 2. The germline gives CDR1 MDHEN, CDR2 SYDVKM. CDR3 length equals 13 residues. The CDR3 loop reads CASSLGQIYGYTF. The CDR3 DNA follows: TGTGCCAGCAGTTTGGGACAGATCTATGGCTACACCTTC.

The V and J genes are TRBV6-5 and TRBJ1-1; no clear D. Trimming pared 1 base from V and 10 bases from J, leaving 16 bases between. Germline CDR1 reads MNHEY; CDR2 reads SVGAGI. This CDR3 has 14 residues. The CDR3 nucleotides read TGTGCCAGCAGTTACTTAGACGAGGGCAGAGGAGCTTTCTTT. This gives the protein CASSYLDEGRGAFF.

The genes are TRBV30 and TRBJ2-1, with TRBD1 identical over 10 bases. CDR3 length: 14 amino acids. V lost 3 bases and J lost 7; bases outside the gene matches: 6. From germline, CDR1 is GTSNPN and CDR2 SVGIG (reference sequence). The CDR3 region has the DNA TGTGCCTGGAGGATAGGACAGGGGGTAAATGAGCAGTTCTTC. Translation gives CAWRIGQGVNEQFF.

The rearrangement links TRBV5-1 to TRBJ2-7; 7 bases line up with TRBD1. J gave up 2 bases and V 0 bases, and 14 bases lay outside the gene matches. Germline loops: CDR1 SGHRS, CDR2 YFSETQ. This CDR3 is built from 18 residues. This CDR3 reads CASSLGPPDRDTPYEQYF. Here the CDR3 DNA reads TGCGCCAGCAGCTTGGGCCCTCCTGACAGGGACACCCCCTACGAGCAGTACTTC.

V and J are TRBV7-3 and TRBJ1-1, with no clear D. Germline CDR1 reads SGHTA; CDR2 reads FQGTGA. CDR3 length equals 13 residues. V was trimmed by 2 bases and J by 3 bases, leaving 7 bases between them. The CDR3 nucleotides are TGTGCCAGCAGCTTATGGAGGGACACTGAAGCTTTCTTT. Encoded protein: CASSLWRDTEAFF. Based on the CDR3 plus reference TRBV7-3 and TRBJ1-1, the full variable domain is GAGVSQTPSNKVTEKGKYVELRCDPISGHTALYWYRQSLGQGPEFLIYFQGTGAADDSGLPNDRFFAVRPEGSVSTLKIQRTERGDSAVYLCASSLWRDTEAFFGQGTRLTVV.

The chain recombines TRBV30 with TRBJ1-6; D uncertain. Trimming took 2 bases from V and 7 from J, leaving 6 bases between them. CDR3 length equals 12 residues. Germline V gives CDR1 GTSNPN, CDR2 SVGIG (reference sequence). CDR3 region: CAWSTVNSPLHF. In DNA form, the CDR3 reads TGTGCCTGGAGTACGGTCAATTCACCCCTCCACTTT.

V is TRBV4-1 and J is TRBJ2-3, with D possibly TRBD2 on 5 matching bases. Germline CDR1 is MGHRA and CDR2 is YSYEKL. Between the trimmed V and J ends, which lost 3 bases and 0 bases, there was a span of 7 bases. The CDR3 loop spans 14 amino acids. In nucleotides, the CDR3 is TGCGCCAGCAGCCAGTGGACTAGCACAGATACGCAGTATTTT. It specifies CASSQWTSTDTQYF.

The V call is TRBV5-1, the J call TRBJ2-2; D perhaps matches TRBD1 (5 bases). The CDR3 sequence is 16 residues long. V was pared by 3 bases and J by 3 bases, with 15 bases between. In germline, CDR1 is SGHRS, CDR2 YFSETQ. The CDR3 sequence: CASSWMADTYTGELFF. DNA for the CDR3: TGCGCCAGCAGCTGGATGGCGGACACCTACACCGGGGAGCTGTTTTTT.

The chain has TRBV30 and TRBJ2-5; D is perhaps TRBD2 (6 bases). With 4 bases removed from V and 7 bases from J, the gap between germline ends came to 16 bases. CDR1 and CDR2 (germline): GTSNPN, SVGIG (reference sequence). This CDR3 is 13 amino acids long. In DNA form, the CDR3 reads TGTGCCTGGAACCGACCCGGGGGAGGGACCCAGTACTTC. This codes for CAWNRPGGGTQYF.

This sequence joins TRBV2 and TRBJ1-1; the match to TRBD1 covers 9 bases. Germline assignment: CDR1 SNHLY and CDR2 FYNNEI. The CDR3 sequence is 15 residues long. The ends lost 6 bases at V and 1 base at J; junction bases unmatched: 6. The CDR3 DNA sequence: TGTGCCAGCAGGGTGGACAGGGGCACGAACACTGAAGCTTTCTTT. Residues: CASRVDRGTNTEAFF.

The CDR3 loop reads CASSLNGARQPQHF. CDR3 in DNA: TGTGCCAGCAGCTTGAATGGGGCTCGGCAGCCCCAGCATTTT. This chain connects TRBV5-6 to TRBJ1-5; TRBD1 might be the D (5 bases). The CDR3 runs 14 residues. CDR1 SGHDT and CDR2 YYEEEE come from the germline V gene. The V and J ends lost 1 base and 7 bases respectively, with 12 bases between them.

The V gene is TRBV19, the J gene TRBJ1-2; 9 bases fit TRBD1. The germline CDR1 and CDR2 sequences are LNHDA and SQIVND (reference sequence). The CDR3 is 14 residues long. The V and J ends lost 5 bases and 8 bases, in that order; junction bases with no gene match: 9. The CDR3 DNA reads as TGTGCCAGTAGTCCCGGGACAGGGAAAGGCGGCTACACCTTC. Residues: CASSPGTGKGGYTF.

The rearrangement links TRBV19 to TRBJ2-3; 9 bases align to TRBD2. Losses at the gene ends were 4 bases for V and 1 base for J; bases not matched to a gene: 3. Per the germline V gene, CDR1 is LNHDA and CDR2 is SQIVND (reference sequence). This CDR3 is 15 amino acids long. The DNA of the CDR3 is TGTGCCAGTAGTAACATAGCGGGGGGCACAGATACGCAGTATTTT. This gives the protein CASSNIAGGTDTQYF.

The CDR3 DNA follows: TGTGCCAGCAGCTTAGACGGCACAGATACGCAGTATTTT. Translating gives CASSLDGTDTQYF. The V call is TRBV11-3, the J call TRBJ2-3; D is unresolved. Germline V gene sequence: CDR1 SGHNT, CDR2 YENEEA. CDR3 length: 13 amino acids. Trimming took 0 bases from V and 1 from J, leaving 2 bases between them.

This rearrangement joins TRBV27 to TRBJ2-1; TRBD2 matches at 8 bases. The CDR3 totals 16 residues. From germline, CDR1 is MNHEY and CDR2 SMNVEV (reference sequence). V shed 5 bases, J shed 7 bases, and the junction held 13 bases outside the gene matches. The CDR3 nucleotides are TGTGCCAGCAGTCTGAACCCGGGACTAGGTGTGAATGAGCAGTTCTTC. Protein sequence: CASSLNPGLGVNEQFF.